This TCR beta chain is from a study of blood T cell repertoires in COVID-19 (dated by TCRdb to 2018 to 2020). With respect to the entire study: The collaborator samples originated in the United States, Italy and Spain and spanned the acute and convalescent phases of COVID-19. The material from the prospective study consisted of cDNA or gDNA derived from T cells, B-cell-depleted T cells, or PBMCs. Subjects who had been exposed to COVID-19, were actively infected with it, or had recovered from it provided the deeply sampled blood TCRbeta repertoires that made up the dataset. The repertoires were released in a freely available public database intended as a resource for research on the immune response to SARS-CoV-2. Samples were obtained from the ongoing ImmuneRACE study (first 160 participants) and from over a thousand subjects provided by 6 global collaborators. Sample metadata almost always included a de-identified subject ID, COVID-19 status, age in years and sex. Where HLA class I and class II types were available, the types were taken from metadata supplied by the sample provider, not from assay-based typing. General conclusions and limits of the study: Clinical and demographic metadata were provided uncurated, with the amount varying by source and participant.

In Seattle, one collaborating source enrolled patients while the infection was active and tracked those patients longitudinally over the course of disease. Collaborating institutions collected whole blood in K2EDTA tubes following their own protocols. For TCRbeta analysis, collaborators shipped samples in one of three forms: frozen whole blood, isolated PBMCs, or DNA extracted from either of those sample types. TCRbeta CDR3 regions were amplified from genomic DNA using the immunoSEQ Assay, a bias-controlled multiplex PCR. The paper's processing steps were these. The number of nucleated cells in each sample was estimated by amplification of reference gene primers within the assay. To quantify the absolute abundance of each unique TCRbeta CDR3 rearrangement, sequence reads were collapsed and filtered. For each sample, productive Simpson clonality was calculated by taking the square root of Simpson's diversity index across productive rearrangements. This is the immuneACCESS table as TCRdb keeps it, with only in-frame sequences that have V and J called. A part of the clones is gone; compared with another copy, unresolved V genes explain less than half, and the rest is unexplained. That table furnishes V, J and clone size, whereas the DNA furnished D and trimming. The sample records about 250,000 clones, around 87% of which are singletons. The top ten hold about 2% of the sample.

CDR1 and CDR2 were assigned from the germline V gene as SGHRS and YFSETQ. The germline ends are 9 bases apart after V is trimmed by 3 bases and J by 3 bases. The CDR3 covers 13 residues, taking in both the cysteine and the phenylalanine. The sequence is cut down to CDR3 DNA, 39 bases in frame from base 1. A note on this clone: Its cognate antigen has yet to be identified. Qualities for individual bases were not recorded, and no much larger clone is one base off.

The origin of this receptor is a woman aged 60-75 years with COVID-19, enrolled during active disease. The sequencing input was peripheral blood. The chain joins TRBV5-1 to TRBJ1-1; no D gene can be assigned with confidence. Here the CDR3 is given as CASSSLGDTEAFF. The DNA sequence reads TGCGCCAGCAGCTCGCTCGGGGACACTGAAGCTTTCTTT.